This TCR beta chain was captured by sequencing in a study of blood T cell dynamics during melanoma immunotherapy. This CDR3 is 16 amino acids long. Deletions cut 5 bases from V and 3 bases from J, with 16 bases between. The germline V gene has CDR1 SEHNR and CDR2 FQNEAQ (reference sequence). Sample time point: pre-treatment baseline. No patient had earlier systemic cancer treatment, concurrent immunosuppressants, or another active cancer. Produced via immunoSEQ multiplex PCR; TCRdb's table is partial and in-frame only. The top ten hold roughly 3.1% of the sample, which has thousands of clones, about 85% seen once.

The V call is TRBV7-9, the J call TRBJ1-4; the D is unclear. The clonotype comes from a human donor with melanoma. The sample here was blood, taken from a patient treated with checkpoint blockade. The CDR3 region is CASSDVLGSANEKLFF. Here the CDR3 DNA reads TGTGCCAGCAGCGATGTCCTAGGATCGGCTAATGAAAAACTGTTTTTT.